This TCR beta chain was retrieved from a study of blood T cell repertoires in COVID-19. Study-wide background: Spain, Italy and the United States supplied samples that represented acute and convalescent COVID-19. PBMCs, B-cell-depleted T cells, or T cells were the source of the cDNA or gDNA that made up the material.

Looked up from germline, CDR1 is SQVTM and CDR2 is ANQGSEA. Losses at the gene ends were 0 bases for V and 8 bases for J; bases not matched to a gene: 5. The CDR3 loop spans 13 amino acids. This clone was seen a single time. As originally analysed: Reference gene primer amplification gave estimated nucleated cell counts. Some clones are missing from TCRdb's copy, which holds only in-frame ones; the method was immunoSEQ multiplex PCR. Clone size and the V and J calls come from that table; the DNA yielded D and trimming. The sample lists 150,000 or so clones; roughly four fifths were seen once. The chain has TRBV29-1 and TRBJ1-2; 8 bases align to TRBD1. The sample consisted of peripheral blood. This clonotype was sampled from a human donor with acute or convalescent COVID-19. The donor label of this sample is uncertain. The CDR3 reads CSVEEGRGQGYTF. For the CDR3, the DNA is TGCAGCGTTGAAGAAGGCAGGGGGCAAGGCTACACCTTC. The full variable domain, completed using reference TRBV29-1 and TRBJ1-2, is SAVISQKPSRDICQRGTSLTIQCQVDSQVTMMFWYRQQPGQSLTLIATANQGSEATYESGFVIDKFPISRPNLTFSTLTVSNMSPEDSSIYLCSVEEGRGQGYTFGSGTRLTVV.